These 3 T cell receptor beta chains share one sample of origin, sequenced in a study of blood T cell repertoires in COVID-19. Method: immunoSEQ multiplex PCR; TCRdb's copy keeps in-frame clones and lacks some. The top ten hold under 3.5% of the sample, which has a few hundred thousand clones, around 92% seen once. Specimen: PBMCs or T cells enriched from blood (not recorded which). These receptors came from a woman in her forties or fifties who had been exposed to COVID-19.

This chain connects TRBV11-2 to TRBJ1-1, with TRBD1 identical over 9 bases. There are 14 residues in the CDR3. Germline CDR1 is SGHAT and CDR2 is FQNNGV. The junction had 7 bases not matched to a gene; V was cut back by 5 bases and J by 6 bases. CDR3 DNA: TGTGCCAGCAGCCTGACAGGGGGGAGGGCTGAAGCTTTCTTT. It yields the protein CASSLTGGRAEAFF.

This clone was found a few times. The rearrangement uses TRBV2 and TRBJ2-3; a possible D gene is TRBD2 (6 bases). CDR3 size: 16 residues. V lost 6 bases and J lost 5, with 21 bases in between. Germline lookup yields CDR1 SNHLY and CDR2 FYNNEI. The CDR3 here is CASSSAGGRLRDTQYF. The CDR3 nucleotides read TGTGCCAGCAGCAGCGCCGGGGGTCGTCTTCGAGATACGCAGTATTTT.

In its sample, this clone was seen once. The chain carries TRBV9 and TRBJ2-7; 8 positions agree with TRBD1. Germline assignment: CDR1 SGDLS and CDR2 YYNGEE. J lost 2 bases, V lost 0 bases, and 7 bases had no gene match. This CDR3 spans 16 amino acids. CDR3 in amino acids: CASSVGVDRVAYEQYF. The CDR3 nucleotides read TGTGCCAGCAGCGTAGGAGTGGACAGGGTGGCCTACGAGCAGTACTTC.